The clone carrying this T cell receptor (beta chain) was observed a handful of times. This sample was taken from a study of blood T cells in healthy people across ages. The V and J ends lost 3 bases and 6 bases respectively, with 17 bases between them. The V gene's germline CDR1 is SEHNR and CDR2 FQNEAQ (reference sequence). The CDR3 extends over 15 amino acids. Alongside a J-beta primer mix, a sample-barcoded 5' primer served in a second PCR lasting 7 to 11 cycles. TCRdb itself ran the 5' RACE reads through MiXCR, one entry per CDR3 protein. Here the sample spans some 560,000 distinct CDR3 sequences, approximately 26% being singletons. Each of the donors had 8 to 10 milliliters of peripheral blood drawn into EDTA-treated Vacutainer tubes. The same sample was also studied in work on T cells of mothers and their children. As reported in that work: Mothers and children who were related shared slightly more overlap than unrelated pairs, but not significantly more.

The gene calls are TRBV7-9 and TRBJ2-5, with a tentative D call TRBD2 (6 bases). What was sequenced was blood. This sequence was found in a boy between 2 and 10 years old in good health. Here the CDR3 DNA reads TGTGCCAGCAGCTTGGCCCAGAGGGGAGGAAAGACCCAGTACTTC. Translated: CASSLAQRGGKTQYF.